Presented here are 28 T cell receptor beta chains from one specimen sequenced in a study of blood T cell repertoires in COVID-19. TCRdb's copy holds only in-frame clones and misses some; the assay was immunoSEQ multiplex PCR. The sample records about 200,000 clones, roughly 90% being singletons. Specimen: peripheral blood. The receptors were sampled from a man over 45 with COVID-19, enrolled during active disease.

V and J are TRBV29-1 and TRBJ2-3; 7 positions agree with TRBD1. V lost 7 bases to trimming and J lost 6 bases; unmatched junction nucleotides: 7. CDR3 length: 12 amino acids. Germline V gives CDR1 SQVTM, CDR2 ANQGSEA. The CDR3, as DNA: TGCAGCGGAGGGACAGAAGCGGATACGCAGTATTTT. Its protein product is CSGGTEADTQYF.

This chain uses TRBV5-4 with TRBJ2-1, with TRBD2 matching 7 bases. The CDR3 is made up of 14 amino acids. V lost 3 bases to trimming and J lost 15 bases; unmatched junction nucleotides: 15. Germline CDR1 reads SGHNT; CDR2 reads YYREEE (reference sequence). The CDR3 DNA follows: TGTGCCAGCAGCTATGAACAGGCGGGGAGGGCACGGTTCTTC. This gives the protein CASSYEQAGRARFF.

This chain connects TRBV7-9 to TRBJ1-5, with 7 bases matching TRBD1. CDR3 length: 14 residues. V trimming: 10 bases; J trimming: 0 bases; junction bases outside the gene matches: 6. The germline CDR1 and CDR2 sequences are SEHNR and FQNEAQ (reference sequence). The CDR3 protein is CAIGGDSSNQPQHF. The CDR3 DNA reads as TGTGCCATAGGAGGGGACAGTAGCAATCAGCCCCAGCATTTT.

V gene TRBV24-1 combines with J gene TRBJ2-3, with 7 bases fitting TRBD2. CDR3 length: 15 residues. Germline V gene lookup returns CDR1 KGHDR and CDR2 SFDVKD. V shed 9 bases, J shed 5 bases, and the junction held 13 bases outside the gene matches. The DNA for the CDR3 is TGTGCCACCCCCGAGGACGGGAGGAAGAGAGATACGCAGTATTTT. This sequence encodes CATPEDGRKRDTQYF.

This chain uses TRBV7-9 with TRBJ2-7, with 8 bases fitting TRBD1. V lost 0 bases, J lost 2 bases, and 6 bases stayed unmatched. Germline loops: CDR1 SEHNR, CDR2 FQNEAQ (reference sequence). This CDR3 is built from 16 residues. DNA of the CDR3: TGTGCCAGCAGCTTAGCGGGCAGGGGGCGCCCCTACGAGCAGTACTTC. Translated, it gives CASSLAGRGRPYEQYF.

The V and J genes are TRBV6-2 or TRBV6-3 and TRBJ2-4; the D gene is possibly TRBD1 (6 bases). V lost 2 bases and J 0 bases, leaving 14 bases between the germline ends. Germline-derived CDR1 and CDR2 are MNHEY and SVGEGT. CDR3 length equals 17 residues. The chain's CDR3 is CASSYLGTPLAKNIQYF. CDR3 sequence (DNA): TGTGCCAGCAGTTACCTCGGGACACCATTAGCCAAAAACATTCAGTACTTC.

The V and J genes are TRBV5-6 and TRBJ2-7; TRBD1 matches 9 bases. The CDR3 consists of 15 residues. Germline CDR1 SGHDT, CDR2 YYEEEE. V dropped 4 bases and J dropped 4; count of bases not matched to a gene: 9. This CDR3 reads CASSQSGTGFYEQYF. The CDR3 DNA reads TGTGCCAGCAGCCAAAGCGGGACAGGGTTTTACGAGCAGTACTTC. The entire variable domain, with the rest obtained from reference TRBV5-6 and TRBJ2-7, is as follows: DAGVTQSPTHLIKTRGQQVTLRCSPKSGHDTVSWYQQALGQGPQFIFQYYEEEERQRGNFPDRFSGHQFPNYSSELNVNALLLGDSALYLCASSQSGTGFYEQYFGPGTRLTVT.

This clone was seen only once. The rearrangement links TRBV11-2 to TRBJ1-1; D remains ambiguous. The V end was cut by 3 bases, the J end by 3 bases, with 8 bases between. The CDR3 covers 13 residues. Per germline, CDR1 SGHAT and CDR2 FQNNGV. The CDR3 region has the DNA TGTGCCAGCAGCTTCAATGAGGACACTGAAGCTTTCTTT. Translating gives CASSFNEDTEAFF.

This chain's CDR3 is CASSSGQGDLYEQYF. The DNA for the CDR3 is TGTGCCAGCAGCTCTGGACAGGGCGATCTCTACGAGCAGTACTTC. V and J are TRBV7-2 and TRBJ2-7; TRBD1 matches at 8 bases. V trimming: 4 bases; J trimming: 3 bases; junction bases outside the gene matches: 8. The CDR3 is made up of 15 amino acids. Germline CDR1 is SGHTA and CDR2 is FQGNSA.

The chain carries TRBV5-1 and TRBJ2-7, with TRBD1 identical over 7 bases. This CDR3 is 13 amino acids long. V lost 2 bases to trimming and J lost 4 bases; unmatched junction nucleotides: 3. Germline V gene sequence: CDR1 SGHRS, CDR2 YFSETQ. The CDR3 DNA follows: TGCGCCAGCAGCTTTACAGGGGAATACGAGCAGTACTTC. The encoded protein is CASSFTGEYEQYF. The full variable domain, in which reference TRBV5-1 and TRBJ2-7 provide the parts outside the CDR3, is KAGVTQTPRYLIKTRGQQVTLSCSPISGHRSVSWYQQTPGQGLQFLFEYFSETQRNKGNFPGRFSGRQFSNSRSEMNVSTLELGDSALYLCASSFTGEYEQYFGPGTRLTVT.

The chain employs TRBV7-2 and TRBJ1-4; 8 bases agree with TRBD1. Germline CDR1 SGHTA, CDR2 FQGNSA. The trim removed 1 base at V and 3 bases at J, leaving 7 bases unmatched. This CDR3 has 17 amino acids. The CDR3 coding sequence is TGTGCCAGCAGCTTAGTAGGCAGGGGGCAAGCTAATGAAAAACTGTTTTTT. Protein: CASSLVGRGQANEKLFF.

CDR3 bases: TGTGCCAGCAGTTTGCCCCTCGCAGGGTACTATGGCTACACCTTC. Translation: CASSLPLAGYYGYTF. The chain is built from TRBV28 and TRBJ1-2, with a tentative D call TRBD1 (5 bases). V lost 3 bases and J lost 3, with 14 bases in between. In germline, CDR1 is MDHEN, CDR2 SYDVKM. The CDR3 totals 15 residues.

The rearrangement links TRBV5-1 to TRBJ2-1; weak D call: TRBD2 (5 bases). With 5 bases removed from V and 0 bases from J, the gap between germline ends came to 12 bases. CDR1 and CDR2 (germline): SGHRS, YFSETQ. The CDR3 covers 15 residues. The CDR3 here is CASRGGESSYNEQFF. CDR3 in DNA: TGCGCCAGCAGGGGTGGGGAGAGCTCCTACAATGAGCAGTTCTTC.

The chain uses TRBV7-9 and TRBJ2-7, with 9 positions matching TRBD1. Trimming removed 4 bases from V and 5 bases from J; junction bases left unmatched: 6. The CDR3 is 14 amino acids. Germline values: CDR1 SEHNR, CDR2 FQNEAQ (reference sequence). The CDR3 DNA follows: TGTGCCAGCAGCTCCGGGACAGGGTCCAACGAGCAGTACTTC. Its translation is CASSSGTGSNEQYF.

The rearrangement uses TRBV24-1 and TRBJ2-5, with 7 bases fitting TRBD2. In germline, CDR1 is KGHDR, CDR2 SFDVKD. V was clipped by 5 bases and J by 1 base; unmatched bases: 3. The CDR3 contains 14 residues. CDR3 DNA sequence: TGTGCCACCAGTGGTTGGGGGGGCCAAGAGACCCAGTACTTC. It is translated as CATSGWGGQETQYF.

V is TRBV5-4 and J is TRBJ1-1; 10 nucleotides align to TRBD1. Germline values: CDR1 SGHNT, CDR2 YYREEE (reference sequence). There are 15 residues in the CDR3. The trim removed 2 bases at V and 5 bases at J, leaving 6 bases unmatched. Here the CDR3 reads CASSLETGGATEAFF. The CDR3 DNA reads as TGTGCCAGCAGCTTAGAGACAGGGGGCGCAACTGAAGCTTTCTTT.

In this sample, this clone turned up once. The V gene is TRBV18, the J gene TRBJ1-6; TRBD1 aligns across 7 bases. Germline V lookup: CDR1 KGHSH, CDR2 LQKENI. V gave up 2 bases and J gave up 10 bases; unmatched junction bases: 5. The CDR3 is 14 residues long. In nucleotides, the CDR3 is TGTGCCAGCTCACCATGGGACAGAAGCTCACCCCTCCACTTT. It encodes CASSPWDRSSPLHF.

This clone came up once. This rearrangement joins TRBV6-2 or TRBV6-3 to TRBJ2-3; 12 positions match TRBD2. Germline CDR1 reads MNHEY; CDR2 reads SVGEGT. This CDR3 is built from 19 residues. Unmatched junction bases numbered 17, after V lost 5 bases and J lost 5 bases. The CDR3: CASSQALLAGGPAIDTQYF. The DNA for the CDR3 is TGTGCCAGCAGTCAAGCCCTTCTAGCGGGGGGGCCTGCGATAGATACGCAGTATTTT.

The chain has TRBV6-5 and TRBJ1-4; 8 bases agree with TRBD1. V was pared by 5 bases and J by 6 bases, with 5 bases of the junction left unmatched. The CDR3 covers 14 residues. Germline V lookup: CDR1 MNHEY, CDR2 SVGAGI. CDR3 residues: CASSTQGGDEKLFF. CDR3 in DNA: TGTGCCAGCAGTACACAGGGGGGGGATGAAAAACTGTTTTTT.

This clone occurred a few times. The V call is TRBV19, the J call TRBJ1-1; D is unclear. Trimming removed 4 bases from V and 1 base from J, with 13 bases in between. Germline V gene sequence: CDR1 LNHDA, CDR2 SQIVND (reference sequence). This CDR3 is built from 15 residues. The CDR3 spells CASSRRPGPNTEAFF. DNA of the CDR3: TGTGCCAGTAGTAGACGGCCAGGCCCGAACACTGAAGCTTTCTTT. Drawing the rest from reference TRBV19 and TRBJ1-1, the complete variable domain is DGGITQSPKYLFRKEGQNVTLSCEQNLNHDAMYWYRQDPGQGLRLIYYSQIVNDFQKGDIAEGYSVSREKKESFPLTVTSAQKNPTAFYLCASSRRPGPNTEAFFGQGTRLTVV.

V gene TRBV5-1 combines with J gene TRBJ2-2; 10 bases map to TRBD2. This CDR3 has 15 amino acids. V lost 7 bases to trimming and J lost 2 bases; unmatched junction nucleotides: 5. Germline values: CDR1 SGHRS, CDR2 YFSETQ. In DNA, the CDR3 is TGCGCCAGCCGGCTAGCGGGGGTTAACACCGGGGAGCTGTTTTTT. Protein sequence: CASRLAGVNTGELFF. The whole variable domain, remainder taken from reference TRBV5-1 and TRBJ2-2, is KAGVTQTPRYLIKTRGQQVTLSCSPISGHRSVSWYQQTPGQGLQFLFEYFSETQRNKGNFPGRFSGRQFSNSRSEMNVSTLELGDSALYLCASRLAGVNTGELFFGEGSRLTVL.

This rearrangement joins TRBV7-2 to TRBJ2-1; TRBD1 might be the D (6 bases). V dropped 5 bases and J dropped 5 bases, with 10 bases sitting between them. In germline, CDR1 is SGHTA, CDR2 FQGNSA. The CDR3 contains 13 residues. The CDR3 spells CASSRGGNNEQFF. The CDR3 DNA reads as TGTGCCAGCAGCAGAGGGGGAAACAATGAGCAGTTCTTC.

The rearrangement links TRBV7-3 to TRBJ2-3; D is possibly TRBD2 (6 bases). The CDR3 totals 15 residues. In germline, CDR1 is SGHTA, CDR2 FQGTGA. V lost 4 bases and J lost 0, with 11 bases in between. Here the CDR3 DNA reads TGTGCCAGCAGCTCTCACGCGGGGAGCACAGATACGCAGTATTTT. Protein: CASSSHAGSTDTQYF.

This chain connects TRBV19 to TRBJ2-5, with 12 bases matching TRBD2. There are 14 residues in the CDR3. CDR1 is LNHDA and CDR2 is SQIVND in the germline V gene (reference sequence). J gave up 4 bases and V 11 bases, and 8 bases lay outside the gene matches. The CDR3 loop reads CACSPGLAGETQYF. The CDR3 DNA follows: TGTGCCTGCTCACCGGGACTAGCGGGAGAGACCCAGTACTTC.

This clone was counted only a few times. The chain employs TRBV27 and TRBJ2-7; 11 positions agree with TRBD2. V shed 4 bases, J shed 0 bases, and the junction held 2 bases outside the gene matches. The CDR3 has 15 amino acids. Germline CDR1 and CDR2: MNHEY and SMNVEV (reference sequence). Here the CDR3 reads CASSSTSGNSYEQYF. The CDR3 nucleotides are TGTGCCAGCAGTTCGACTAGCGGGAACTCCTACGAGCAGTACTTC.

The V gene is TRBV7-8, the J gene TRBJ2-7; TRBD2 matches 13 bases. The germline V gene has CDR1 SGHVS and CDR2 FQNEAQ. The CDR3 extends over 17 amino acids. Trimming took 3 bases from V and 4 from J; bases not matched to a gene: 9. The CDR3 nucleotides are TGTGCCAGCAGCTTTCGGGCCGGGACTAGCGGGATGTACGAGCAGTACTTC. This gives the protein CASSFRAGTSGMYEQYF. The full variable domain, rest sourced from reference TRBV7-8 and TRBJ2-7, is GAGVSQSPRYKVAKRGQDVALRCDPISGHVSLFWYQQALGQGPEFLTYFQNEAQLDKSGLPSDRFFAERPEGSVSTLKIQRTQQEDSAVYLCASSFRAGTSGMYEQYFGPGTRLTVT.

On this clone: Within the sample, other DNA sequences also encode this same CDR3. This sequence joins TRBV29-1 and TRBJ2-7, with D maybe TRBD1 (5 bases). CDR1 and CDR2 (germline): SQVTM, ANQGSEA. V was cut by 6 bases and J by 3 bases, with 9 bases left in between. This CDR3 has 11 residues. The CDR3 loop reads CSVADSYEQYF. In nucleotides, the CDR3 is TGCAGCGTGGCTGACAGCTACGAGCAGTACTTC.

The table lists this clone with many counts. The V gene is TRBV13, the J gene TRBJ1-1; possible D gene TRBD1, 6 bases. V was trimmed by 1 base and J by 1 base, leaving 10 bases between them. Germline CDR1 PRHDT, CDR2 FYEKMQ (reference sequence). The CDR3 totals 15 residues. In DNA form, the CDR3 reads TGTGCCAGCAGCTTAGTAGGGGGACCGAACACTGAAGCTTTCTTT. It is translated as CASSLVGGPNTEAFF.